One sample yielded the 27 T cell receptor beta chains listed below, sequenced in a study of metastatic and nonmetastatic thyroid tumors. Treatment of any kind had been given to no patient before thyroid surgery. TCRdb reanalyzed the PCR reads with MiXCR. This table holds about 19,000 clones, roughly 15% found once. Sequenced sample: blood. Receptors originate from a male donor with papillary thyroid cancer or a benign thyroid nodule (not recorded which). Some clones in this sample may be carry-over from other donors' samples.

This clone turned up a few times. CDR3 in DNA: TGTGCCAGCAGCCCACAATCAGGGGTGGAGGGCACTGAAGCTTTCTTT. Translation gives CASSPQSGVEGTEAFF. The chain joins TRBV9 to TRBJ1-1; D is possibly TRBD1 (6 bases). CDR3 size: 16 residues. V was cut by 4 bases and J by 4 bases, with 20 bases left in between. Per the germline V gene, CDR1 is SGDLS and CDR2 is YYNGEE.

The chain uses TRBV6-1 and TRBJ2-3; no definite D call. V was clipped by 3 bases and J by 2 bases, with 6 bases between them. The CDR3 extends over 13 amino acids. Germline V gene data show CDR1 as MNHNS and CDR2 as SASEGT. CDR3 amino acids: CASSDQPTDTQYF. The DNA for the CDR3 is TGTGCCAGCAGTGACCAGCCCACAGATACGCAGTATTTT.

The table lists this clone with a few counts. The chain joins TRBV19 to TRBJ1-6; no clear D. Looked up from germline, CDR1 is LNHDA and CDR2 is SQIVND (reference sequence). V shed 6 bases and J shed 0 bases, with 6 bases lying between them. The CDR3 has 14 residues. This chain's CDR3 is CASRLSSYNSPLHF. CDR3 bases: TGTGCCAGTAGGCTGAGCTCCTATAATTCACCCCTCCACTTT.

This clone showed up many times. The CDR3 nucleotides read TGTGCCAGTAGTATAGGGACAGGTTGGATCAATCAGCCCCAGCATTTT. Protein product: CASSIGTGWINQPQHF. The chain combines TRBV19 with TRBJ1-5, with TRBD1 identical over 7 bases. The CDR3 has 16 residues. V was clipped by 1 base and J by 3 bases; unmatched bases: 6. Germline assignment: CDR1 LNHDA and CDR2 SQIVND (reference sequence).

This chain uses TRBV24-1 with TRBJ2-1, with unresolved D. The CDR3 covers 12 residues. Germline loops: CDR1 KGHDR, CDR2 SFDVKD. The CDR3 bases are TGTGCAACCGAAGAGACATGGAATGAGCAGTTCTTC. Its protein is CATEETWNEQFF.

Many counts were recorded for this clone. The rearrangement joins TRBV24-1 to TRBJ2-5, with 7 bases aligning to TRBD1. Germline CDR1 KGHDR, CDR2 SFDVKD. This CDR3 has 15 amino acids. V shed 4 bases and J 1 base; nucleotides not matched to a gene: 5. The CDR3 reads CATSESTGAQETQYF. CDR3 sequence (DNA): TGTGCCACCAGTGAGAGCACAGGGGCCCAAGAGACCCAGTACTTC.

This clone was seen many times. The chain uses TRBV20-1 and TRBJ1-3; the D gene is possibly TRBD1 (5 bases). Trimming removed 6 bases at V and 1 base at J, with 10 bases between. Germline CDR1 and CDR2: DFQATT and SNEGSKA (reference sequence). CDR3 length equals 13 residues. CDR3 sequence (DNA): TGCAGTGCCACAACAGGTTCTGGAAACACCATATATTTT. Its protein is CSATTGSGNTIYF.

There are many counts of this clone. The CDR3 loop reads CASSLAPGQGQTDTQYF. In DNA, the CDR3 is TGCGCCAGCAGCTTGGCCCCGGGACAGGGGCAGACAGATACGCAGTATTTT. J is TRBJ2-3 and V is TRBV5-1, with TRBD1 matching 10 bases. Germline V gene data show CDR1 as SGHRS and CDR2 as YFSETQ. The CDR3 is 17 residues long. J was trimmed by 3 bases and V by 0 bases; bases with no gene match: 7.

This clone was counted between two and nine times. This clone may be a read error of a much larger clone one base away. At the DNA level, this CDR3 is encoded by other sequences in the same sample as well. This rearrangement joins TRBV29-1 to TRBJ2-7; 7 bases map to TRBD2. This CDR3 region has 13 residues. Germline V gives CDR1 SQVTM, CDR2 ANQGSEA. The CDR3 spells CSVEAGEGYEQYF. In DNA, the CDR3 is TGCAGCGTTGAAGCGGGGGAGGGTTACGAGCAGTATTTC.

This clone was observed many times. The V gene is TRBV29-1, the J gene TRBJ2-5; possible D gene TRBD2, 7 bases. The V end lost 6 bases, the J end lost 4 bases, and 18 bases lay between the germline ends. CDR1 and CDR2 (germline): SQVTM, ANQGSEA. The CDR3 consists of 14 residues. The CDR3 nucleotides are TGCAGCGTGGGGGGCGGGAGATGGGGAGAGACCCAGTACTTC. Amino acids: CSVGGGRWGETQYF.

In this sample, this clone turned up many times. V is TRBV2 and J is TRBJ2-2; TRBD1 matches 7 bases. The CDR3 loop spans 12 amino acids. J was trimmed by 8 bases and V by 7 bases; bases with no gene match: 4. Looked up from germline, CDR1 is SNHLY and CDR2 is FYNNEI. The CDR3 loop is CASIEGAGELFF. The CDR3 DNA is TGTGCCAGCATTGAGGGGGCTGGGGAGCTGTTTTTT. Complete variable domain (other parts from reference TRBV2 and TRBJ2-2): EPEVTQTPSHQVTQMGQEVILRCVPISNHLYFYWYRQILGQKVEFLVSFYNNEISEKSEIFDDQFSVERPDGSNFTLKIRSTKLEDSAMYFCASIEGAGELFFGEGSRLTVL.

This clone has ten or more counts. This rearrangement joins TRBV19 to TRBJ1-1; weak D call: TRBD1 (5 bases). This CDR3 comprises 15 residues. Trimming took off 1 base at V and 3 bases at J, with 12 bases between the two ends. The germline CDR1 and CDR2 sequences are LNHDA and SQIVND (reference sequence). CDR3 sequence (DNA): TGTGCCAGTAGTATAGTAGGGGCGGGGGACACTGAAGCTTTCTTT. This translates into CASSIVGAGDTEAFF.

The table lists this clone with many counts. The chain employs TRBV10-3 and TRBJ2-3, with TRBD2 identical over 9 bases. CDR1 is ENHRY, CDR2 SYGVKD, per germline. The CDR3 length is 17 residues. V trimming: 3 bases; J trimming: 0 bases; junction bases outside the gene matches: 7. CDR3 coding DNA: TGTGCCATCAGTGAAATTAGCGGGGGAACTAGCACAGATACGCAGTATTTT. Protein: CAISEISGGTSTDTQYF.

This clone is medium-sized by share. The chain links TRBV4-1 to TRBJ2-3; 10 nucleotides agree with TRBD2. The CDR3 consists of 16 residues. V was clipped by 1 base and J by 1 base; unmatched bases: 2. The germline CDR1 and CDR2 sequences are MGHRA and YSYEKL. CDR3 loop: CASSQGGTSGTDTQYF. The CDR3 region has the DNA TGCGCCAGCAGCCAAGGAGGGACTAGCGGCACAGATACGCAGTATTTT.

This clone came up many times. This chain links TRBV7-9 with TRBJ2-7; D not certain. V lost 1 base and J 4 bases, leaving 8 bases between the germline ends. The CDR3 extends over 13 amino acids. Germline V gene sequence: CDR1 SEHNR, CDR2 FQNEAQ (reference sequence). The DNA for the CDR3 is TGTGCCAGCAGCTTAGGAGTAGGGTACGAGCAGTACTTC. This encodes CASSLGVGYEQYF.

This clone has at least ten counts. The V and J genes are TRBV24-1 and TRBJ1-1, with D uncertain. This CDR3 has 12 amino acids. Germline V gene sequence: CDR1 KGHDR, CDR2 SFDVKD. V gave up 5 bases and J gave up 7 bases, with 10 bases separating them. The CDR3 DNA follows: TGTGCCACCAGTGCGACTTACGGTGAAGCTTTCTTT. Protein sequence: CATSATYGEAFF.

This clone was found many times. The chain combines TRBV29-1 with TRBJ2-1, with 14 positions matching TRBD2. Losses at the gene ends were 6 bases for V and 15 bases for J; bases not matched to a gene: 10. This CDR3 is 13 amino acids long. The germline gives CDR1 SQVTM, CDR2 ANQGSEA. CDR3 DNA sequence: TGCAGCGTCGCTGGACTAGCGGGAGGAGCCCCGTTCTTC. This encodes CSVAGLAGGAPFF.

This clone was counted many times. The chain has TRBV10-3 and TRBJ2-2; TRBD1 agrees at 10 bases. This CDR3 comprises 15 residues. With V trimmed by 7 bases and J by 6 bases, 8 bases remained unmatched. CDR1 and CDR2 from the germline V gene are ENHRY and SYGVKD. Here the CDR3 DNA reads TGTGCCATCAACCCCGGGACAGGGGTTTCCGGGGAGCTGTTTTTT. Translation: CAINPGTGVSGELFF.

This clone showed up many times. The chain links TRBV5-5 to TRBJ1-6, with D maybe TRBD1 (5 bases). The CDR3 is 16 residues long. The germline CDR1 and CDR2 sequences are SGHKS and YYEKEE (reference sequence). Trimming took off 4 bases at V and 6 bases at J, with 17 bases between the two ends. The CDR3 sequence: CASSRDGVTGNSPLHF. As DNA, the CDR3 is TGTGCCAGCAGCCGGGACGGAGTGACTGGTAATTCACCCCTCCACTTT.

The gene calls are TRBV20-1 and TRBJ2-3; 12 bases are shared with TRBD2. The V gene's germline CDR1 is DFQATT and CDR2 SNEGSKA (reference sequence). This CDR3 is built from 16 residues. V lost 5 bases, J lost 5 bases, and 11 bases stayed unmatched. CDR3 DNA: TGCAGTGCTCCGCTGCTGACTAGCGGGAGAGGAGATACGCAGTATTTT. It specifies CSAPLLTSGRGDTQYF.

This clone was detected ten times or more. This chain connects TRBV4-3 to TRBJ2-2, with TRBD2 identical over 9 bases. Germline V gene data show CDR1 as LGHNA and CDR2 as YSLEER. The CDR3 length is 20 residues. The V segment lost 1 base and the J segment 3 bases; nucleotides outside the gene matches: 15. The CDR3: CASSQGEGVREGRDTGELFF. The CDR3 bases are TGCGCCAGCAGCCAAGGGGAGGGGGTGCGGGAGGGCCGTGACACCGGGGAGCTGTTTTTT.

This clone was observed at least ten times. A much bigger clone sits one base away, suggesting this may be a read error. Different DNA sequences within this sample yield the same CDR3. The chain employs TRBV28 and TRBJ2-7; the D gene is possibly TRBD2 (5 bases). The CDR3 spans 13 residues. Germline CDR1 MDHEN, CDR2 SYDVKM. The CDR3 spells CASSLRGLYEQYF. The CDR3 DNA reads TGCGCCAGCAGTTTAAGAGGGCTCTACGAGCAGTACTTC.

This clone has a count of ten or more. At one end, the junction sequence differs from germline, possibly due to a read error. The V call is TRBV7-8, the J call TRBJ2-1; D is unclear. Germline-derived CDR1 and CDR2 are SGHVS and FQNEAQ. This CDR3 region has 13 residues. For the CDR3, the DNA is TGTGCCAGCAGCTTAGAGTCCTTCAATGAGCAGTTCTTC. Its translation: CASSLESFNEQFF.

The table lists this clone with many counts. The chain has TRBV6-6 and TRBJ2-7; TRBD1 is a possible D gene (6 bases). V shed 0 bases and J shed 5 bases, with 14 bases lying between them. Germline loops: CDR1 MNHNY, CDR2 SVGAGI (reference sequence). The CDR3 loop spans 15 amino acids. CDR3 DNA: TGTGCCAGCAGTTACTCGGTGGACAGCCCCGACGAGCAGTACTTC. Its translation: CASSYSVDSPDEQYF.

This clone came up many times. This sample includes further DNA sequences coding for the same CDR3. Here the CDR3 DNA reads TGTGCCAGCAGTTACTCGGCAGGGGCGGAAGTAGCTTTCTTT. This encodes CASSYSAGAEVAFF. The V call is TRBV6-5, the J call TRBJ1-1, with D perhaps TRBD1 (6 bases). Germline V gene lookup returns CDR1 MNHEY and CDR2 SVGAGI. CDR3 length: 14 amino acids. V gave up 0 bases and J gave up 10 bases, with 15 bases separating them.

This clone was recorded many times. The chain joins TRBV7-3 to TRBJ2-6, with D uncertain. CDR3 length equals 15 residues. CDR1 SGHTA and CDR2 FQGTGA come from the germline V gene. Trimming pared 5 bases from V and 0 bases from J, leaving 8 bases between. CDR3 residues: CASSPTPSGANVLTF. In DNA, the CDR3 is TGTGCCAGCAGCCCCACTCCCTCTGGGGCCAACGTCCTGACTTTC.

The sample holds many counts of this clone. This chain links TRBV10-3 with TRBJ2-1; 8 nucleotides agree with TRBD2. J lost 10 bases, V lost 6 bases, and 11 bases had no gene match. Per germline, CDR1 ENHRY and CDR2 SYGVKD. The CDR3 totals 14 residues. The CDR3 coding sequence is TGTGCCATCAGGAAAGCGGGAGATAATGGGGAGCAGTTCTTC. It encodes CAIRKAGDNGEQFF.